One sample yielded the 24 T cell receptor beta chains listed below, sequenced in a study of breast tumors, draining lymph nodes, adjacent tissues. TCRdb re-analysed the multiplex PCR reads in MiXCR, keeping a single row per CDR3 protein. The repertoire holds 5,000 to 7,500 distinct CDR3 sequences, with around two fifths as singletons. Material: tumor-adjacent breast tissue. These receptors all stem from a female donor with breast cancer. Some clones in this sample may be carry-over from other donors' samples.

This clonotype was counted at least ten times. The rearrangement links TRBV3-1 to TRBJ1-2; perhaps TRBD1 as D (6 bases). The CDR3 consists of 15 residues. The germline CDR1 and CDR2 sequences are LGHDT and YNNKEL (reference sequence). Trimming took off 0 bases at V and 4 bases at J, with 12 bases between the two ends. Written as DNA, the CDR3 is TGTGCCAGCAGCCAAGATGACAGGCCCTCCTATGGCTACACCTTC. Protein sequence: CASSQDDRPSYGYTF.

This clonotype was observed many times. The chain carries TRBV12-3 or TRBV12-4 and TRBJ1-3, with unresolved D. Between the trimmed V and J ends, which lost 1 base and 0 bases, there was a span of 10 bases. CDR3 length: 16 amino acids. As DNA, the CDR3 is TGTGCCAGCAGTTTAGTGGGCAGGAGCTCTGGAAACACCATATATTTT. Translated: CASSLVGRSSGNTIYF.

There are many counts of this clonotype. V gene TRBV3-1 combines with J gene TRBJ2-3, with D perhaps TRBD2 (6 bases). Deletions cut 3 bases from V and 11 bases from J, with 9 bases between. CDR3 length equals 11 residues. Germline values: CDR1 LGHDT, CDR2 YNNKEL (reference sequence). The CDR3 DNA follows: TGTGCCAGCAGCCATAGCGGAAAGCAGTATTTT. Protein: CASSHSGKQYF.

This clonotype was observed many times. This chain joins TRBV28 and TRBJ1-2; TRBD1 matches at 9 bases. This CDR3 contains 15 residues. The ends lost 7 bases at V and 3 bases at J; junction bases unmatched: 9. CDR1 and CDR2 from the germline V gene are MDHEN and SYDVKM. The CDR3 DNA sequence: TGTGCCAGCACCGAGGGACAGGGCCATCACTATGGCTACACCTTC. This sequence encodes CASTEGQGHHYGYTF.

In its sample, this clonotype was seen once. This chain uses TRBV7-6 with TRBJ1-1; D remains unclear. V was pared by 3 bases and J by 2 bases, with 16 bases between. The CDR3 runs to 16 residues. Germline values: CDR1 SGHVS, CDR2 FNYEAQ. CDR3 nucleotides: TGTGCCAGCAGCTTTTTCCCCAGAAAGTTAAACACTGAAGCTTTCTTT. Protein sequence: CASSFFPRKLNTEAFF.

The V call is TRBV29-1, the J call TRBJ1-4; 9 bases match TRBD1. The germline V gene has CDR1 SQVTM and CDR2 ANQGSEA. The CDR3 length is 11 residues. CDR3 in DNA: TGCGCTAAGGACAGGGGTGAAAAACTGTTTTTT. Amino acids: CAKDRGEKLFF.

This clonotype has at least ten counts. As DNA, the CDR3 is TGTGCCAGCAGCTCAACTCGGGGTAATGAAAAACTGTTTTTT. Translated: CASSSTRGNEKLFF. This chain links TRBV7-9 with TRBJ1-4; D not certain. This CDR3 spans 14 amino acids. The germline V gene has CDR1 SEHNR and CDR2 FQNEAQ (reference sequence). V dropped 4 bases and J dropped 4 bases, with 10 bases sitting between them.

This clonotype came up many times. The V call is TRBV11-2, the J call TRBJ2-1; TRBD1 matches 9 bases. Looked up from germline, CDR1 is SGHAT and CDR2 is FQNNGV. This CDR3 is built from 16 residues. Trimming removed 3 bases from V and 12 bases from J; junction bases left unmatched: 15. The CDR3 spells CASSFEPGQGDRVQFF. DNA of the CDR3: TGTGCCAGCAGCTTCGAACCGGGACAGGGAGATAGGGTGCAGTTCTTC.

In its sample, this clonotype was seen many times. The CDR3 bases are TGTGCCAGCAGTTTTCCTCTAGGGACAGGGAATGAGCAGTACTTC. This translates into CASSFPLGTGNEQYF. The J gene is TRBJ2-7, the V gene TRBV28, with 9 bases aligning to TRBD1. Germline assignment: CDR1 MDHEN and CDR2 SYDVKM. The V gene end was trimmed by 3 bases and the J gene end by 7 bases; junction bases not matched to a gene: 10. CDR3 size: 15 residues.

This clonotype was observed at least ten times. CDR3 nucleotides: TGTGCCAGCAGCCTTAGACCGAACACCGGGGAGCTGTTTTTT. This encodes CASSLRPNTGELFF. The chain is built from TRBV7-3 and TRBJ2-2; no clear D. The length of the CDR3 is 14 residues. Germline assignment: CDR1 SGHTA and CDR2 FQGTGA. V shed 5 bases and J shed 0 bases, with 7 bases lying between them.

The V gene is TRBV20-1, the J gene TRBJ2-7; TRBD2 matches 10 bases. J was trimmed by 5 bases and V by 4 bases; bases with no gene match: 11. The CDR3 spans 15 residues. The germline CDR1 and CDR2 sequences are DFQATT and SNEGSKA (reference sequence). The CDR3 region is CSATAGLARRDEQYF. CDR3 bases: TGCAGTGCTACTGCGGGACTAGCGCGCAGGGACGAGCAGTACTTC.

The chain has TRBV5-1 and TRBJ2-7; D possibly corresponds to TRBD1 (5 bases). Trimming stripped 4 bases from V and 2 bases from J, with 16 bases between. CDR1 is SGHRS and CDR2 is YFSETQ in the germline V gene. The CDR3 contains 15 residues. The CDR3 loop is CASSPTQGIAYEQYF. The CDR3 DNA reads as TGCGCCAGCAGCCCAACCCAGGGAATCGCCTACGAGCAGTACTTC.

In DNA, the CDR3 is TGTGCCAGCAGTGCGCCACCTGGGACAGTCTCTGGAAACACCATATATTTT. It yields the protein CASSAPPGTVSGNTIYF. The chain joins TRBV2 to TRBJ1-3; 7 bases are a match to TRBD1. The CDR3 spans 17 residues. Losses at the gene ends were 4 bases for V and 0 bases for J; bases not matched to a gene: 9. CDR1 is SNHLY and CDR2 is FYNNEI in the germline V gene.

In its sample, this clonotype ranks as medium-sized. The gene calls are TRBV7-9 and TRBJ2-5; D remains unclear. The CDR3 consists of 14 residues. Germline V lookup: CDR1 SEHNR, CDR2 FQNEAQ (reference sequence). V was shortened by 1 base and J by 1 base, with 7 bases between the two germline ends. The CDR3 is CASSLGTRQETQYF. The CDR3 DNA reads as TGTGCCAGCAGCTTAGGAACCCGCCAAGAGACCCAGTACTTC.

By share, this clonotype counts as medium-sized. V and J are TRBV20-1 and TRBJ1-2; 10 nucleotides match TRBD1. This CDR3 contains 13 residues. CDR1 is DFQATT and CDR2 is SNEGSKA in the germline V gene (reference sequence). V dropped 5 bases and J dropped 7; count of bases not matched to a gene: 7. The CDR3 nucleotides are TGCAGTGCTTCCGGGACAGGGGAGCGTGGCTACACCTTC. Encoded protein: CSASGTGERGYTF.

The chain couples TRBV5-1 to TRBJ2-2; 7 positions match TRBD1. Trimming took 0 bases from V and 3 from J; bases not matched to a gene: 8. The germline V gene has CDR1 SGHRS and CDR2 YFSETQ. The CDR3 totals 17 residues. The CDR3: CASSLDGTARYTGELFF. CDR3 nucleotide sequence: TGCGCCAGCAGCTTGGACGGGACAGCTAGGTACACCGGGGAGCTGTTTTTT.

The genes are TRBV5-4 and TRBJ1-2; 10 bases align to TRBD1. This CDR3 region has 13 residues. Trimming removed 6 bases from V and 8 bases from J; junction bases left unmatched: 7. Germline V lookup: CDR1 SGHNT, CDR2 YYREEE (reference sequence). CDR3: CASTGDRGHGYTF. The CDR3, as DNA: TGTGCCAGCACGGGGGACAGGGGACACGGCTACACCTTC.

The CDR3, as DNA: TGTGCCAGCAGCCCACAGGGGCTAGCGCACGAGCAGTACTTC. It specifies CASSPQGLAHEQYF. This chain links TRBV9 with TRBJ2-7, with D possibly being TRBD1 (7 bases). The germline V gene encodes CDR1 SGDLS and CDR2 YYNGEE. V was clipped by 4 bases and J by 5 bases, with 16 bases between them. The CDR3 runs 14 residues.

By its share, this clonotype is medium-sized. V usage is TRBV4-2 and J usage is TRBJ2-5; a weak D match, TRBD2 (6 bases). Germline assignment: CDR1 LGHNA and CDR2 YNFKEQ. This CDR3 is 14 amino acids long. The V end lost 3 bases, the J end lost 5 bases, and 13 bases lay between the germline ends. The CDR3 DNA follows: TGTGCCAGCAGCCAGGGCGGGATGGTCGAGACCCAGTACTTC. This codes for CASSQGGMVETQYF.

This chain links TRBV11-2 with TRBJ1-2; no firm D call. The CDR3 is made up of 15 amino acids. CDR1 is SGHAT, CDR2 FQNNGV, per germline. Trimming removed 0 bases at V and 4 bases at J, with 12 bases between. The CDR3 is CASSLDLVRGYGYTF. DNA for the CDR3: TGTGCCAGCAGCTTAGATTTGGTCAGAGGCTATGGCTACACCTTC.

By proportion, this clonotype is medium-sized. The chain carries TRBV5-1 and TRBJ2-2, with TRBD1 identical over 8 bases. Germline V gene data show CDR1 as SGHRS and CDR2 as YFSETQ. The CDR3 consists of 21 residues. The V and J ends lost 4 bases and 5 bases, in that order; junction bases with no gene match: 25. Here the CDR3 DNA reads TGCGCCAGCAGCCGACAGGGGCTCGAGACCTTAGAGGGAGAAAGGACCGGGGAGCTGTTTTTT. It yields the protein CASSRQGLETLEGERTGELFF.

The CDR3 DNA reads as TGTGCCAGCAGCTTAGGGGGGCGGGTTGGAGGCGAGCAGTACTTC. Its translation is CASSLGGRVGGEQYF. The chain employs TRBV11-2 and TRBJ2-7, with TRBD1 as a possible D gene (6 bases). V was shortened by 1 base and J by 6 bases, with 16 bases between the two germline ends. Germline V gives CDR1 SGHAT, CDR2 FQNNGV. This CDR3 spans 15 amino acids.

This clonotype showed up just a few times. The rearrangement uses TRBV7-9 and TRBJ2-1; D is ambiguous. V lost 1 base and J lost 5, with 0 bases in between. The germline V gene has CDR1 SEHNR and CDR2 FQNEAQ (reference sequence). The CDR3 runs 11 residues. In nucleotides, the CDR3 is TGTGCCAGCAGCTTAGACAATGAGCAGTTCTTC. This encodes CASSLDNEQFF.

This clonotype came up many times. This sequence joins TRBV6-2 or TRBV6-3 and TRBJ2-1; D unclear. CDR1 is MNHEY, CDR2 SVGEGT, per germline. The CDR3 is 15 amino acids. V was shortened by 6 bases and J by 0 bases, with 12 bases between the two germline ends. The CDR3 region is CASSPTSFSYNEQFF. DNA for the CDR3: TGTGCCAGCAGCCCGACTTCTTTCTCCTACAATGAGCAGTTCTTC.